The clone carrying this T cell receptor (beta chain) was detected only a few times. What it binds is unknown. The CDR3 covers 12 residues. V was trimmed by 5 bases and J by 11 bases, leaving 15 bases between them. CDR1 and CDR2 (germline): SGHTA, FQGNSA. In the PCR, 60 Vbeta and 13 Jbeta primers were used. The table came from immunoSEQ multiplex PCR; TCRdb's copy has only in-frame clones and leaves some out. The sample includes about 140,000 clones, about 80% seen only once; the top ten take roughly 9.7%. This specimen comes from a study of cytomegalovirus exposure and HLA in healthy donors. Whole-study results and caveats: Immune exposure information available was restricted to CMV serostatus. Accurate prediction of HLA-A and HLA-B alleles (for most subjects) was reportedly achieved from TCR beta sequences. According to an earlier analysis, most TCR beta V segments yielded productive rearrangements about 87% or about 30% of the time. Among CMV-associated TCR beta chains, most appeared HLA-restricted in a later analysis.

The origin of this receptor is a woman aged 55-75 years in good health and CMV-seropositive. The rearrangement uses TRBV7-2 and TRBJ2-5; the D gene is possibly TRBD2 (6 bases). The source material was PBMCs. The CDR3 nucleotides are TGTGCCAGCAGCGCCCGGGGGATGGAGCAGTACTTC. Amino acid sequence: CASSARGMEQYF.